Sequencing of this TCR beta chain was carried out in a study of identical twins. Study-level points and caveats: Cross-sectional statistics, not tracking of the same donors, supported the conclusions. Cord blood's abundant beta clonotypes had fewer insertions, unlike memory repertoires.

To note about this clonotype: The target antigen is unknown.

MiXCR, applied by TCRdb to the 5' RACE reads, yields one record per CDR3 protein. The sample holds about 700,000 distinct CDR3 sequences, 8.6% seen once. The CDR3 sequence is 15 residues long. Germline values: CDR1 SGHRS, CDR2 YFSETQ. Trimming took 0 bases from V and 8 from J, leaving 14 bases between them. The same sample was also used in a study of yellow fever vaccine responses in identical twins.

The source material was PBMCs. The chain employs TRBV5-1 and TRBJ1-4, with D possibly being TRBD1 (5 bases). The receptor was isolated from a woman between 18 and 29 years old in good health. CDR3 nucleotide sequence: TGCGCCAGCAGCTTGGTTCCGGGGGTAGGCGAAAAACTGTTTTTT. Its protein is CASSLVPGVGEKLFF.